This TCR beta chain is from a study of T-cell reconstitution after alpha-beta-depleted transplantation in children. Points on this clonotype: The antigen remains undetermined.

The V segment lost 4 bases and the J segment 4 bases; nucleotides outside the gene matches: 11. The CDR3 totals 16 residues. CDR1 and CDR2 from the germline V gene are SGHDT and YYEEEE. It was with unique molecular identifiers that the TCRbeta library was prepared. From the PCR reads, TCRdb called clonotypes with MiXCR, one entry per CDR3 protein. Among 200,000 to 300,000 distinct CDR3 sequences listed, under 30% were seen once. Findings and caveats of the study: Roughly two months post-transplant, alpha-beta T cells reportedly originated from several hundred graft clones that had expanded. Once a year had passed after transplant, T-cell counts and diversity came mostly from newly produced T cells. At day 60, the high TCRbeta diversity found in some patients originated from recipient T cells and thymic progenitors that had survived.

This specimen was PBMCs, mostly from graft donor cells, taken 360 days after TCRalphabeta/CD19-depleted stem cell transplant. The chain links TRBV5-6 to TRBJ2-3, with 8 bases aligning to TRBD2. The sequence was collected from a female patient between 2 and 15 years old who had a stem cell transplant for congenital amegakaryocytic thrombocytopenia, so the T cells may come from the graft donor. CDR3 in DNA: TGTGCCAGCAGCCGTATAAGCGGGGGCAGGGCAGATACGCAGTATTTT. Its protein product is CASSRISGGRADTQYF. The full variable domain, in which reference TRBV5-6 and TRBJ2-3 provide the parts outside the CDR3, is DAGVTQSPTHLIKTRGQQVTLRCSPKSGHDTVSWYQQALGQGPQFIFQYYEEEERQRGNFPDRFSGHQFPNYSSELNVNALLLGDSALYLCASSRISGGRADTQYFGPGTRLTVL.